Included here is one T cell receptor (beta chain) sequence, with context. Its antigen is still unknown. This sample is drawn from a study of identical twins. Study results and limitations: Twins' excess sharing was less marked for out-of-frame beta sequences. For cord blood, abundant beta clonotypes had fewer insertions, unlike memory repertoires, which showed none. There was more out-of-frame TCR alpha sharing in monozygotic twins than models estimated.

TCRdb ran MiXCR on the 5' RACE reads and lists one entry per CDR3 protein. In the table there are 100,000 or so distinct CDR3 sequences, 5.5% to 7% of which are singletons. CDR1 is SGHAT and CDR2 is FQNNGV in the germline V gene. The CDR3 extends over 15 amino acids. Between the trimmed V and J ends, which lost 3 bases and 0 bases, there was a span of 9 bases. This sequence joins TRBV11-2 and TRBJ1-3; D remains ambiguous. The sequenced material came from memory T cells sorted from blood. This TCR was sampled from a woman in her 50s in good health. The CDR3 is CASSFGMSSGNTIYF. The CDR3 region has the DNA TGTGCCAGCAGCTTTGGGATGTCCTCTGGAAACACCATATATTTT.